Listed below are T cell receptor beta chains from one sample, sequenced in a study of beta chain features in type 1 diabetes. The method was immunoSEQ multiplex PCR; TCRdb's version includes in-frame clones alone and lacks a portion of them. This sample has approximately 17,000 clones; 55% to 75% occur once, and the top ten carry around 0.8%. Material for sequencing was stem cell memory CD4+ T cells from blood. These receptors were obtained from a man aged 25-45 years with type 1 diabetes. CDR3s include the opening cysteine and the closing phenylalanine or tryptophan. Fields, in order: clone size, V gene, D gene, J gene, CDR3 length, CDR3 protein, CDR3 DNA. D genes are given only for firm matches. Only part of the rows carry a size: once, few, many, or a class if the clone is expanded.

>NA|TRBV5-1|NA|TRBJ2-5|16
CASSLVRQGVQETQYF
TGCGCCAGCAGCTTGGTGAGGCAGGGTGTCCAAGAGACCCAGTACTTC
>NA|TRBV10-3|NA|TRBJ2-3|13
CAISEPERAAQYF
TGTGCCATCAGTGAGCCCGAGAGGGCGGCGCAGTATTTT
>few|TRBV4-1|NA|TRBJ2-7|12
CASSQVGGVQYF
TGCGCCAGCAGCCAAGTTGGTGGAGTGCAGTACTTC
>NA|TRBV5-1|TRBD1|TRBJ2-1|13
CASSSTGGSEQFF
TGCGCCAGCAGCTCGACAGGGGGAAGTGAGCAGTTCTTC
>NA|TRBV30|TRBD2|TRBJ2-1|11
CAWTGRGEQFF
TGTGCCTGGACCGGGAGGGGTGAGCAGTTCTTC
>NA|TRBV9|TRBD2|TRBJ2-7|15
CASSVAGTSSYEQYF
TGTGCCAGCAGCGTAGCTGGGACTAGCTCCTACGAGCAGTACTTC
>NA|TRBV18|NA|TRBJ2-7|17
CASSPTFKDRSSYEQYF
TGTGCCAGCTCACCAACGTTCAAGGACAGAAGCTCCTACGAGCAGTACTTC
>NA|TRBV9|TRBD1|TRBJ2-1|15
CASSIWTGDEDEQFF
TGTGCCAGCAGCATTTGGACAGGGGACGAAGATGAGCAGTTCTTC
>NA|TRBV28|TRBD1|TRBJ1-1|12
CASIQGVSGAFF
TGTGCCAGCATACAGGGGGTTTCTGGAGCTTTCTTT
>NA|TRBV10-3|NA|TRBJ2-1|13
CAIREGAHNEQFF
TGTGCCATCAGGGAGGGGGCCCACAATGAGCAGTTCTTC
>NA|TRBV6-5|TRBD1|TRBJ1-2|13
CASSSLTGYGYTF
TGTGCCAGCAGTTCCCTGACAGGGTATGGCTACACCTTC
>NA|TRBV6-5|NA|TRBJ1-2|15
CASSYSSAGIYGYTF
TGTGCCAGCAGTTACTCGTCGGCAGGGATATATGGCTACACCTTC
>NA|TRBV4-1|NA|TRBJ2-3|17
CASSPWSAGTSTDTQYF
TGCGCCAGCAGCCCCTGGAGTGCGGGGACTAGCACAGATACGCAGTATTTT
>NA|TRBV18|TRBD1|TRBJ2-2|15
CASSPGTGATGELFF
TGTGCCAGCTCACCTGGGACAGGAGCCACCGGGGAGCTGTTTTTT
>NA|TRBV19|TRBD1|TRBJ1-5|16
CASSRMRTGDNQPQHF
TGTGCCAGTTCTCGGATGAGGACAGGGGACAATCAGCCCCAGCATTTT
>NA|TRBV29-1|TRBD1|TRBJ1-4|14
CSARTGGDYEKLFF
TGCAGCGCGCGGACAGGGGGTGATTACGAAAAACTGTTTTTT
>few|TRBV5-6|TRBD1|TRBJ1-2|15
CASSLGQGARYGYTF
TGTGCCAGCAGCTTGGGCCAGGGGGCCCGCTATGGCTACACCTTC
>NA|TRBV7-9|TRBD2|TRBJ2-5|15
CASSEYGGAAETQYF
TGTGCCAGCAGCGAGTACGGGGGGGCCGCGGAGACCCAGTACTTC
>NA|TRBV11-2|TRBD1|TRBJ2-7|15
CASSLSFGTAYEQYF
TGTGCCAGCAGCTTATCTTTCGGGACAGCATACGAGCAGTACTTC
>NA|TRBV2|NA|TRBJ1-5|14
CASSEMEGAQPQHF
TGTGCCAGCAGTGAAATGGAAGGGGCCCAGCCCCAGCATTTT
>NA|TRBV6-5|NA|TRBJ2-7|11
CASSNIYEQYF
TGTGCCAGCAGTAACATCTACGAGCAGTACTTC
>few|TRBV6-6|NA|TRBJ1-1|15
CASSYGNGMNTEAFF
TGTGCCAGCAGTTACGGGAACGGGATGAACACTGAAGCTTTCTTT
>once|TRBV28|NA|TRBJ1-2|13
CASRRTASRGYTF
TGTGCCAGCAGGCGGACAGCCTCAAGGGGCTACACCTTC
>NA|TRBV9|TRBD2|TRBJ2-1|14
CASSVGTSGGEQFF
TGTGCCAGCAGCGTAGGGACTAGCGGGGGGGAGCAGTTCTTC
>NA|TRBV6-1|NA|TRBJ1-5|16
CASSDLQDGGNQPQHF
TGTGCCAGCAGTGACTTACAGGATGGCGGCAATCAGCCCCAGCATTTT
>NA|TRBV4-3|TRBD1|TRBJ1-5|15
CASSQGWTGGQPQHF
TGCGCCAGCAGCCAAGGGTGGACAGGCGGGCAGCCCCAGCATTTT
>NA|TRBV2|NA|TRBJ2-2|14
CASSEGWLAGELFF
TGTGCCAGCAGTGAAGGTTGGCTCGCCGGGGAGCTGTTTTTT
>NA|TRBV4-3|NA|TRBJ2-2|15
CASSRRAGSTGELFF
TGCGCCAGCAGTCGACGGGCTGGGAGCACCGGGGAGCTGTTTTTT
>NA|TRBV6-5|TRBD1|TRBJ1-4|15
CASSYSTGGDRKLFF
TGTGCCAGCAGTTACTCGACAGGGGGGGACCGAAAACTGTTTTTT
>NA|TRBV7-2|NA|TRBJ2-5|13
CASSLVLLETQYF
TGTGCCAGCAGCTTAGTTCTCCTGGAGACCCAGTACTTC